This TCR beta chain was retrieved from a study of cytomegalovirus exposure and HLA in healthy donors. Amplification used 60 Vbeta primers and 13 Jbeta primers. TCRdb's copy holds only in-frame clones and misses some; the assay was immunoSEQ multiplex PCR. The sample has about 200,000 clones, over 60% seen once. V shed 5 bases and J shed 9 bases, with 11 bases lying between them. This CDR3 spans 12 amino acids. Germline CDR1 is SEHNR and CDR2 is FQNEAQ (reference sequence). The chain combines TRBV7-9 with TRBJ2-1; perhaps TRBD2 as D (6 bases). The clonotype originates from a male donor in good health and CMV-seronegative. Sequenced input: PBMCs. The CDR3 sequence: CASSRRGREQFF. CDR3 sequence (DNA): TGTGCCAGCAGCAGGCGGGGCCGTGAGCAGTTCTTC.